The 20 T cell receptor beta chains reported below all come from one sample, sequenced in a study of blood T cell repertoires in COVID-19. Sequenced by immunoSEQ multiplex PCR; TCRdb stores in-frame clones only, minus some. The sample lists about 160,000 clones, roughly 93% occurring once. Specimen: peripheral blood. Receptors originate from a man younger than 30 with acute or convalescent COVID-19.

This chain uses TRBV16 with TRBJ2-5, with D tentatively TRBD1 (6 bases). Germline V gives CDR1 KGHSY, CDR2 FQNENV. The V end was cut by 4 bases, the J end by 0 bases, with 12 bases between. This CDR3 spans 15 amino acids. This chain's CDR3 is CASSPTGTNQETQYF. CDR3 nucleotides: TGTGCCAGCAGCCCGACGGGGACAAACCAAGAGACCCAGTACTTC.

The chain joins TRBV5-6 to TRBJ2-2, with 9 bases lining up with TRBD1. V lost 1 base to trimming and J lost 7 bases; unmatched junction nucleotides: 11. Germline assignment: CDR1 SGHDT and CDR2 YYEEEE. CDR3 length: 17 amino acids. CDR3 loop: CASSLSPGQGIIGELFF. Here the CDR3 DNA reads TGTGCCAGCAGCTTGAGTCCGGGACAGGGCATAATCGGGGAGCTGTTTTTT.

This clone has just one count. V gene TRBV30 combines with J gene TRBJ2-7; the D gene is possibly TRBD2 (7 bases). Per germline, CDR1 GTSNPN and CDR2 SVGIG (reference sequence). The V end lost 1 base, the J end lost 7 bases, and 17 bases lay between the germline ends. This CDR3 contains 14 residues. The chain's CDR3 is CAWSARLRGGEQYF. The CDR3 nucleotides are TGTGCCTGGAGTGCCCGTCTCAGGGGAGGGGAGCAGTACTTC.

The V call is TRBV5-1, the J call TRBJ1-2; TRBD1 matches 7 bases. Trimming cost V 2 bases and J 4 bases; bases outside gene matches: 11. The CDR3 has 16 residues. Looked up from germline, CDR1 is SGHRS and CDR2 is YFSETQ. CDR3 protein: CASSLSQGVPLYGYTF. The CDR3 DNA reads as TGCGCCAGCAGCTTATCTCAGGGGGTTCCCCTCTATGGCTACACCTTC. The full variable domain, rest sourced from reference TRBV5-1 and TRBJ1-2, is KAGVTQTPRYLIKTRGQQVTLSCSPISGHRSVSWYQQTPGQGLQFLFEYFSETQRNKGNFPGRFSGRQFSNSRSEMNVSTLELGDSALYLCASSLSQGVPLYGYTFGSGTRLTVV.

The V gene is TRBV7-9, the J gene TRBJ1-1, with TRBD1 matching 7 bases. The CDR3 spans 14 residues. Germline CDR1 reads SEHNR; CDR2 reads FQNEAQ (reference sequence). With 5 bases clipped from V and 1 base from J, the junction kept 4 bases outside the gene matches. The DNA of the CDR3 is TGTGCCAGCAGCGAGCGACAGGGGAACACTGAAGCTTTCTTT. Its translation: CASSERQGNTEAFF. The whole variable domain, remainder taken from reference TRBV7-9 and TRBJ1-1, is DTGVSQNPRHKITKRGQNVTFRCDPISEHNRLYWYRQTLGQGPEFLTYFQNEAQLEKSRLLSDRFSAERPKGSFSTLEIQRTEQGDSAMYLCASSERQGNTEAFFGQGTRLTVV.

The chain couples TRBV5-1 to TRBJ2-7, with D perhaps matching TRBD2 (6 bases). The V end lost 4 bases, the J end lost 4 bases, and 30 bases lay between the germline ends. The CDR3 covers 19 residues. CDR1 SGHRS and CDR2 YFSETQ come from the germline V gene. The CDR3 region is CASSVDTRETSLTKYEQYF. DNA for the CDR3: TGCGCCAGCAGCGTGGACACCCGGGAAACTAGCCTTACGAAATACGAGCAGTACTTC.

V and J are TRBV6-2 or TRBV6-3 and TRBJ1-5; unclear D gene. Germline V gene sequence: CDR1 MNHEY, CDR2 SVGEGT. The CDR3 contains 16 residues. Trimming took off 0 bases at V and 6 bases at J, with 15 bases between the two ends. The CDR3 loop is CASSYSLILPGQPQHF. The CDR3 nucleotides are TGTGCCAGCAGTTACTCCCTAATCCTCCCAGGTCAGCCCCAGCATTTT.

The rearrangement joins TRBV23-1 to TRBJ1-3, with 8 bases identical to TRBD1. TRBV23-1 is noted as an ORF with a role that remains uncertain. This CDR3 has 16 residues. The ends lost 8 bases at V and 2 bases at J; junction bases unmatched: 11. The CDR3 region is CASPFGQGLTGNTIYF. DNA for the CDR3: TGCGCCAGCCCTTTTGGACAGGGTCTTACTGGAAACACCATATATTTT.

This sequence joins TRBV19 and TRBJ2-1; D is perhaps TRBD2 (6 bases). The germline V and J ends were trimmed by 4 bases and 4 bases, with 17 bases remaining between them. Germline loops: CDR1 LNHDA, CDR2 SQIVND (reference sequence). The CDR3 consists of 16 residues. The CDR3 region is CASSNTQRAVYNEQFF. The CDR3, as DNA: TGTGCCAGTAGTAATACCCAGCGGGCCGTTTACAATGAGCAGTTCTTC.

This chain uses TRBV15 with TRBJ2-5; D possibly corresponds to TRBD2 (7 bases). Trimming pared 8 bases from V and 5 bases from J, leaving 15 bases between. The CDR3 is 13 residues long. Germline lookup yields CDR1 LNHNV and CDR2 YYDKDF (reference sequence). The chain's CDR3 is CATERGGSETQYF. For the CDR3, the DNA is TGTGCCACCGAGAGGGGGGGGAGTGAGACCCAGTACTTC.

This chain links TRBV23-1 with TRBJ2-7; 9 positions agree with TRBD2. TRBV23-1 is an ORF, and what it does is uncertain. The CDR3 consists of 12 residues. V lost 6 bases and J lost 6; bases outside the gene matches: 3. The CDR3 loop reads CASRLAGLEQYF. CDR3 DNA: TGCGCCAGCAGGCTAGCGGGGCTCGAGCAGTACTTC.

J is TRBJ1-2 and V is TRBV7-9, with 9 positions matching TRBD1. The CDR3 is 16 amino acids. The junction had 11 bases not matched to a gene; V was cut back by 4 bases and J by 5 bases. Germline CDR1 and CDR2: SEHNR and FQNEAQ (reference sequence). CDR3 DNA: TGTGCCAGCAGCTACGTTACCGGGACAGGGAGTTATGGCTACACCTTC. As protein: CASSYVTGTGSYGYTF.

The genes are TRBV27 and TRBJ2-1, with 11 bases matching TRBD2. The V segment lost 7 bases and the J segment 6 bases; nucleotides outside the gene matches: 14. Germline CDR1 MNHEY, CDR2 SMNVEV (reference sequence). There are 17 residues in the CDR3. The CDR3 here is CASTWGFSGRGFNEQFF. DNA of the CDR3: TGTGCCAGCACCTGGGGTTTTAGCGGGAGGGGATTCAATGAGCAGTTCTTC.

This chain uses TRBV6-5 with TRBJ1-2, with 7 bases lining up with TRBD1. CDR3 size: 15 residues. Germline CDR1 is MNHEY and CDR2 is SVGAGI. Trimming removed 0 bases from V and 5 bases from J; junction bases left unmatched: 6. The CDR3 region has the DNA TGTGCCAGCAGTTACTCCGGGGCAGGGGGATATGGCTACACCTTC. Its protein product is CASSYSGAGGYGYTF.

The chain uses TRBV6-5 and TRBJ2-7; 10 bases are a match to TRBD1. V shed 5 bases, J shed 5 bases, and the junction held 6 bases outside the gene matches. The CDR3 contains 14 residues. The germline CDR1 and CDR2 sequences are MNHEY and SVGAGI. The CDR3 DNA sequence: TGTGCCAGCAGTCGCGACAGGGGGCGCGACGAGCAGTACTTC. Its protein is CASSRDRGRDEQYF.

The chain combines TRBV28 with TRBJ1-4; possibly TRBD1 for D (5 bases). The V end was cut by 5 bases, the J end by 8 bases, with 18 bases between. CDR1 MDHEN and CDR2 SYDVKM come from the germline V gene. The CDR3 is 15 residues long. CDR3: CASSLPGGVGEKLFF. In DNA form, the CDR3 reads TGTGCCAGCAGTCTCCCCGGGGGGGTGGGGGAAAAACTGTTTTTT.

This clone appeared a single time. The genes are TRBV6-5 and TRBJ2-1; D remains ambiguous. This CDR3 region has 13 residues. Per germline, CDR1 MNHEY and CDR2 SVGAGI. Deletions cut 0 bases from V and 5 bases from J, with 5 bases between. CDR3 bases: TGTGCCAGCAGTTACTCCCCTGACAATGAGCAGTTCTTC. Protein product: CASSYSPDNEQFF.

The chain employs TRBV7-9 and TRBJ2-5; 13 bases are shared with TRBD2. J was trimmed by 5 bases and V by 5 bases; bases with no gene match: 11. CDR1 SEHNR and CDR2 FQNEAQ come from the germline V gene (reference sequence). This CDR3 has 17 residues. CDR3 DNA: TGTGCCAGCAGCCGCATAACTAGCGGGAGGGCCGGGGAGACCCAGTACTTC. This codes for CASSRITSGRAGETQYF.

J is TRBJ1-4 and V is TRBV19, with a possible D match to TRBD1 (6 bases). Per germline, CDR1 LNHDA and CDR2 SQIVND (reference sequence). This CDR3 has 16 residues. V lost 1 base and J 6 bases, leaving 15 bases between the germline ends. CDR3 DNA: TGTGCCAGTAGTATAGTGTCTGGGACATTCCATGAAAAACTGTTTTTT. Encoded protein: CASSIVSGTFHEKLFF.

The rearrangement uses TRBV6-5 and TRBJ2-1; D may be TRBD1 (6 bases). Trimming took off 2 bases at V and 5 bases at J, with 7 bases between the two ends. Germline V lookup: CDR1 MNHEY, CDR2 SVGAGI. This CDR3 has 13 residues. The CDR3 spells CASSYDRNNEQFF. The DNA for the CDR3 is TGTGCCAGCAGTTACGACAGGAACAATGAGCAGTTCTTC.